These 25 T cell receptor beta chains came from one sample sequenced in a study of CDR3 diversity in severe acne. One entry per CDR3 protein results from TCRdb running MiXCR on the PCR reads. Of approximately 77,000 distinct CDR3 sequences in the sample, under 55% were seen once. Sample: blood. These TCRs come from a male donor with severe acne vulgaris.

As regards this clonotype: With a much larger clone just one base away, this may be a read error. The J gene is TRBJ1-6, the V gene TRBV7-2, with D possibly being TRBD1 (5 bases). The CDR3 is 17 amino acids. The V end was cut by 8 bases, the J end by 0 bases, with 17 bases between. Germline V gene sequence: CDR1 SGHTA, CDR2 FQGNSA. In DNA form, the CDR3 reads TGTGCCAGCGGCCCCCGGGGGGGGAACTCCTATAATTCACCCCTCCACTTT. It translates to CASGPRGGNSYNSPLHF.

Note on this clonotype: This may be a read error: a much more frequent sequence differs by one nucleotide. The rearrangement links TRBV7-3 to TRBJ2-1; unclear D gene. Germline V gene data show CDR1 as SGHTA and CDR2 as FQGTGA. The V gene lost 5 bases and the J gene lost 1 base, with 9 bases spanning the gap. CDR3 size: 14 residues. CDR3 loop: CASSHMGSYNEQFF. DNA of the CDR3: TGTGCCAGCAGCCATATGGGGTCCTACAATGAGCAGTTCTTC.

The table lists this clonotype with many counts. The CDR3 protein is CASSLAPGTIYEQYF. In DNA form, the CDR3 reads TGTGCCAGCAGCTTAGCGCCAGGGACCATCTACGAGCAGTACTTC. V gene TRBV7-8 combines with J gene TRBJ2-7; D might be TRBD1 or TRBD2, each matching 5 bases. Trimming cost V 0 bases and J 3 bases, with 12 bases left between them. Germline values: CDR1 SGHVS, CDR2 FQNEAQ. CDR3 length equals 15 residues.

In its sample, this clonotype was seen many times. V and J are TRBV28 and TRBJ1-4, with unresolved D. The V end was cut by 6 bases, the J end by 2 bases, with 16 bases between. CDR1 MDHEN and CDR2 SYDVKM come from the germline V gene. The CDR3 runs to 16 residues. The CDR3 protein is CASSPPIQLTNEKLFF. The CDR3 DNA follows: TGTGCCAGCAGCCCGCCCATCCAGCTGACTAATGAAAAACTGTTTTTT. The whole variable domain, filled in from reference TRBV28 and TRBJ1-4, reads DVKVTQSSRYLVKRTGEKVFLECVQDMDHENMFWYRQDPGLGLRLIYFSYDVKMKEKGDIPEGYSVSREKKERFSLILESASTNQTSMYLCASSPPIQLTNEKLFFGSGTQLSVL.

The gene calls are TRBV10-3 and TRBJ2-7, with 9 bases aligning to TRBD1. CDR1 ENHRY and CDR2 SYGVKD come from the germline V gene. V was pared by 2 bases and J by 6 bases, with 8 bases of the junction left unmatched. This CDR3 spans 15 amino acids. CDR3 amino acids: CAISEEGQGSSEQYF. In DNA form, the CDR3 reads TGTGCCATCAGTGAGGAGGGACAGGGTTCGAGCGAGCAGTACTTC.

The chain uses TRBV7-9 and TRBJ1-4; D perhaps matches TRBD1 (5 bases). V lost 5 bases and J lost 8, with 9 bases in between. Germline values: CDR1 SEHNR, CDR2 FQNEAQ (reference sequence). The CDR3 has 12 amino acids. The CDR3 DNA is TGTGCCAGCAGCGCTGGGACGGAAAAACTGTTTTTT. Protein: CASSAGTEKLFF. Looking up the rest from reference TRBV7-9 and TRBJ1-4 gives the full variable domain: DTGVSQNPRHKITKRGQNVTFRCDPISEHNRLYWYRQTLGQGPEFLTYFQNEAQLEKSRLLSDRFSAERPKGSFSTLEIQRTEQGDSAMYLCASSAGTEKLFFGSGTQLSVL.

The chain links TRBV15 to TRBJ2-2; TRBD2 matches 8 bases. V dropped 0 bases and J dropped 4; count of bases not matched to a gene: 7. CDR3 length equals 17 residues. The germline CDR1 and CDR2 sequences are LNHNV and YYDKDF (reference sequence). This CDR3 reads CATSRDRSGTGTGELFF. The CDR3 nucleotides read TGTGCCACCAGCAGAGATCGTAGCGGGACGGGCACCGGGGAGCTGTTTTTT. The full variable domain, completed using reference TRBV15 and TRBJ2-2, is DAMVIQNPRYQVTQFGKPVTLSCSQTLNHNVMYWYQQKSSQAPKLLFHYYDKDFNNEADTPDNFQSRRPNTSFCFLDIRSPGLGDTAMYLCATSRDRSGTGTGELFFGEGSRLTVL.

The chain combines TRBV7-9 with TRBJ1-5; 8 bases line up with TRBD1. In germline, CDR1 is SEHNR, CDR2 FQNEAQ (reference sequence). The CDR3 spans 18 residues. V lost 6 bases, J lost 3 bases, and 16 bases stayed unmatched. For the CDR3, the DNA is TGTGCCAGCAGACTTTTTTCCGGACAGGGACGGGTCAATCAGCCCCAGCATTTT. This codes for CASRLFSGQGRVNQPQHF.

The V gene is TRBV4-1, the J gene TRBJ1-3; D gene unclear. CDR3 length: 14 residues. Germline CDR1 is MGHRA and CDR2 is YSYEKL. V shed 3 bases and J shed 9 bases, with 15 bases lying between them. The CDR3 protein is CASSHPGSQSTIYF. Here the CDR3 DNA reads TGCGCCAGCAGCCATCCGGGCTCCCAGAGCACCATATATTTT.

The chain joins TRBV10-3 to TRBJ1-2; no reliable D call. Germline V lookup: CDR1 ENHRY, CDR2 SYGVKD. Trimming left V 3 bases short and J 5 bases short, with 10 bases between. The CDR3 length is 13 residues. The CDR3 protein is CAISELAAYGYTF. For the CDR3, the DNA is TGTGCCATCAGTGAATTGGCAGCGTATGGCTACACCTTC.

The CDR3 here is CASSLAMWNTEAFF. CDR3 sequence (DNA): TGCGCCAGCAGCCTCGCAATGTGGAACACTGAAGCTTTCTTT. This chain connects TRBV4-1 to TRBJ1-1; no definite D call. The CDR3 consists of 14 residues. V was trimmed by 4 bases and J by 1 base, leaving 10 bases between them. The germline CDR1 and CDR2 sequences are MGHRA and YSYEKL.

The sample holds a few counts of this clonotype. This chain joins TRBV6-1 and TRBJ2-5, with 14 bases aligning to TRBD2. The germline CDR1 and CDR2 sequences are MNHNS and SASEGT. This CDR3 spans 15 amino acids. V lost 3 bases to trimming and J lost 5 bases; unmatched junction nucleotides: 2. CDR3 DNA sequence: TGTGCCAGCAGTGAGACTAGCGGGGGGGCCGAGACCCAGTACTTC. Residues: CASSETSGGAETQYF.

The rearrangement uses TRBV19 and TRBJ1-1, with D unresolved. Germline CDR1 LNHDA, CDR2 SQIVND (reference sequence). CDR3 length: 15 amino acids. V lost 0 bases, J lost 4 bases, and 12 bases lay in between. The CDR3 bases are TGTGCCAGTAGTATAGATTTGGCCTCCACCACTGAAGCTTTCTTT. It translates to CASSIDLASTTEAFF.

The chain recombines TRBV12-5 with TRBJ2-5; D might be TRBD1 (6 bases). CDR3 length equals 12 residues. Germline values: CDR1 LGHNT, CDR2 FRNRAP. CDR3 bases: TGTGCCAGCTCAGGGGCAGGCGAGACCCAGTACTTC. Amino acids: CASSGAGETQYF. Filled out from reference TRBV12-5 and TRBJ2-5, the complete variable domain reads DARVTQTPRHKVTEMGQEVTMRCQPILGHNTVFWYRQTMMQGLELLAYFRNRAPLDDSGMPKDRFSAEMPDATLATLKIQPSEPRDSAVYFCASSGAGETQYFGPGTRLLVL.

The rearrangement joins TRBV3-1 to TRBJ2-7; D gene uncertain. Trimming shortened V by 0 bases and J by 2 bases, and 5 bases separated the two germline ends. In germline, CDR1 is LGHDT, CDR2 YNNKEL (reference sequence). CDR3 length equals 13 residues. Here the CDR3 reads CASSQEGAYEQYF. In DNA form, the CDR3 reads TGTGCCAGCAGCCAAGAAGGAGCCTACGAGCAGTACTTC.

V gene TRBV2 combines with J gene TRBJ1-6; weak D call: TRBD1 (6 bases). Between the trimmed V and J ends, which lost 6 bases and 5 bases, there was a span of 14 bases. In germline, CDR1 is SNHLY, CDR2 FYNNEI. The CDR3 covers 15 residues. The CDR3: CASRWTATDNSPLHF. The CDR3 DNA is TGTGCCAGCAGATGGACAGCTACAGATAATTCACCCCTCCACTTT.

This clonotype was seen ten or more times. CDR3 sequence reads: CSARDFEEIIPEAFF. CDR3 bases: TGCAGTGCTAGAGATTTCGAAGAGATTATACCTGAAGCTTTCTTT. J is TRBJ1-1 and V is TRBV20-1; D unclear. V lost 0 bases to trimming and J lost 6 bases, with 17 bases between them. The CDR3 runs 15 residues. Germline V gives CDR1 DFQATT, CDR2 SNEGSKA (reference sequence).

This clonotype was counted a few times. This may be a read error, as it is one base from a much larger clone. The chain recombines TRBV20-1 with TRBJ2-7; weak D call: TRBD1 (6 bases). The CDR3 covers 14 residues. Germline CDR1 and CDR2: DFQATT and SNEGSKA (reference sequence). CDR3 loop: CSARDRQGKNERYF. DNA of the CDR3: TGCAGTGCTAGAGATCGCCAGGGGAAAAACGAGCGGTACTTC.

This clonotype was counted a few times. The chain combines TRBV18 with TRBJ2-7, with D tentatively TRBD1 (5 bases). The CDR3 spans 14 residues. V was trimmed by 3 bases and J by 2 bases, leaving 11 bases between them. Germline V gives CDR1 KGHSH, CDR2 LQKENI. The CDR3, as DNA: TGTGCCAGCTCACCCCGGCAGGGTCCCTACGAGCAGTACTTC. Translation: CASSPRQGPYEQYF.

The CDR3 is CASSQPTETYGYTF. CDR3 bases: TGTGCCAGCAGCCAACCGACAGAAACCTATGGCTACACCTTC. The chain recombines TRBV3-1 with TRBJ1-2; tentative D call: TRBD1 (5 bases). Germline lookup yields CDR1 LGHDT and CDR2 YNNKEL (reference sequence). V gave up 2 bases and J gave up 4 bases, with 11 bases separating them. CDR3 length equals 14 residues.

CDR3 in DNA: TGTGCCAGCAGCTCCCGCCCCGGGGATTCAGAGGAAAAACTGTTTTTT. Translating gives CASSSRPGDSEEKLFF. The J gene is TRBJ1-4, the V gene TRBV6-5, with D uncertain. With 6 bases removed from V and 8 bases from J, the gap between germline ends came to 22 bases. This CDR3 has 16 amino acids. CDR1 is MNHEY, CDR2 SVGAGI, per germline.

Details on this clonotype: A much larger clone lies one base from this, so it may be a read error. The V and J genes are TRBV6-2 or TRBV6-3 and TRBJ2-7; no definite D call. The V end lost 2 bases, the J end lost 8 bases, and 10 bases lay between the germline ends. Germline V lookup: CDR1 MNHEY, CDR2 SVGEGT. The CDR3 sequence is 12 residues long. This chain's CDR3 is CASSYGHFQQYF. DNA for the CDR3: TGTGCCAGCAGTTACGGGCATTTTCAGCAGTACTTC.

Note on this clonotype: It may be a read error: a sequence one base away is much more abundant. The gene calls are TRBV5-1 and TRBJ1-1; maybe TRBD1 (5 bases). Germline CDR1 SGHRS, CDR2 YFSETQ. This CDR3 is 14 amino acids long. Here the CDR3 reads CASGLRGGNTEAFF. DNA of the CDR3: TGCGCCAGCGGCTTGAGGGGCGGGAACACTGAAGCTTTCTTT.

The chain recombines TRBV29-1 with TRBJ1-1; possible D gene TRBD1, 5 bases. V lost 6 bases to trimming and J lost 4 bases, with 15 bases between them. The V gene's germline CDR1 is SQVTM and CDR2 ANQGSEA. The CDR3 extends over 13 amino acids. CDR3 coding DNA: TGCAGCGTGGCGTTGGGGGAAGGCACTGAAGCTTTCTTT. Encoded protein: CSVALGEGTEAFF.

As concerns this clonotype: The junction differs from germline at one of its ends, possibly a read error. The CDR3 reads CAGSPPDPLGQASFNYGYTF. The CDR3 bases are TGTGCCGGCAGCCCCCCGGATCCGTTGGGACAGGCGTCCTTTAACTATGGCTACACCTTC. The chain carries TRBV7-9 and TRBJ1-2, with 8 bases aligning to TRBD1. The length of the CDR3 is 20 residues. CDR1 and CDR2 from the germline V gene are SEHNR and FQNEAQ (reference sequence). The whole variable domain, remainder taken from reference TRBV7-9 and TRBJ1-2, is DTGVSQNPRHKITKRGQNVTFRCDPISEHNRLYWYRQTLGQGPEFLTYFQNEAQLEKSRLLSDRFSAERPKGSFSTLEIQRTEQGDSAMYLCAGSPPDPLGQASFNYGYTFGSGTRLTVV.